A selection of T cell receptor beta chains follows, all from one sample in a study of cytomegalovirus exposure and HLA in healthy donors. The table came from immunoSEQ multiplex PCR; TCRdb's copy has only in-frame clones and leaves some out. Here the sample spans about 160,000 clones, approximately 76% being singletons. The specimen was PBMCs. These receptors were obtained from a female donor in good health and CMV-seronegative. The CDR3 runs from the conserved cysteine through the conserved F or W. D genes are given only for firm matches. Part of the rows lack a size; the others show once, few, many or a class for expanded clones.

CDR3aa: CATSGRGGVETQYF; CDR3nt: TGTGCCACCAGTGGAAGGGGGGGCGTGGAGACCCAGTACTTC; v_gene: TRBV15; abundance: -; d_gene: -; j_gene: TRBJ2-5
CDR3aa: CASSPARTSPYEQYF; CDR3nt: TGTGCCAGCTCACCCGCCCGGACTAGCCCCTACGAGCAGTACTTC; v_gene: TRBV18; abundance: -; d_gene: TRBD2; j_gene: TRBJ2-7
CDR3aa: CASSYSSGKSTDTQYF; CDR3nt: TGTGCCAGCAGTTACTCGAGCGGGAAGAGCACAGATACGCAGTATTTT; v_gene: TRBV6-5; abundance: -; d_gene: TRBD2; j_gene: TRBJ2-3
CDR3aa: CASTDRDTTAGELFF; CDR3nt: TGTGCCAGCACTGACCGGGACACTACGGCCGGGGAGCTGTTTTTT; v_gene: TRBV2; abundance: once; d_gene: -; j_gene: TRBJ2-2
CDR3aa: CASSQGTGQAQGTQYF; CDR3nt: TGCGCCAGCAGCCAAGGGACAGGCCAGGCACAGGGTACGCAGTATTTT; v_gene: TRBV5-1; abundance: -; d_gene: TRBD1; j_gene: TRBJ2-3
CDR3aa: CASSSGGGPYNYGYTF; CDR3nt: TGTGCCAGCAGTTCGGGGGGGGGCCCCTATAACTATGGCTACACCTTC; v_gene: TRBV9; abundance: -; d_gene: -; j_gene: TRBJ1-2
CDR3aa: CSVEDGGTGGLHEQYF; CDR3nt: TGCAGCGTTGAAGATGGTGGGACAGGGGGCCTCCACGAGCAGTACTTC; v_gene: TRBV29-1; abundance: -; d_gene: TRBD1; j_gene: TRBJ2-7
CDR3aa: CASSLGANYGYTF; CDR3nt: TGTGCCAGCAGCTTGGGAGCTAACTATGGCTACACCTTC; v_gene: TRBV5-4; abundance: few; d_gene: -; j_gene: TRBJ1-2
CDR3aa: CASSLASGSSYEQYF; CDR3nt: TGTGCCAGCAGCTTGGCTAGCGGGAGCTCCTACGAGCAGTACTTC; v_gene: TRBV5-4; abundance: -; d_gene: TRBD2; j_gene: TRBJ2-7
CDR3aa: CASRYGGAVYEQFF; CDR3nt: TGTGCCAGCCGATATGGGGGCGCGGTATATGAGCAGTTCTTC; v_gene: TRBV2; abundance: -; d_gene: -; j_gene: TRBJ2-1
CDR3aa: CASSQAVYRGRSGTEAFF; CDR3nt: TGTGCCAGCAGCCAAGCCGTTTACAGGGGGCGGAGTGGAACTGAAGCTTTCTTT; v_gene: TRBV14; abundance: -; d_gene: TRBD1; j_gene: TRBJ1-1
CDR3aa: CASSAPGHPSSYEQYF; CDR3nt: TGTGCCAGCAGTGCCCCGGGACACCCGAGCTCCTACGAGCAGTACTTC; v_gene: TRBV27; abundance: -; d_gene: -; j_gene: TRBJ2-7
CDR3aa: CASSLGSSFDEQYF; CDR3nt: TGTGCCAGCAGCCTCGGTTCCTCCTTCGACGAGCAGTACTTC; v_gene: TRBV7-9; abundance: -; d_gene: -; j_gene: TRBJ2-7
CDR3aa: CASRPTGSAEAFF; CDR3nt: TGTGCCAGCAGACCGACAGGGAGCGCTGAAGCTTTCTTT; v_gene: TRBV2; abundance: few; d_gene: TRBD1; j_gene: TRBJ1-1
CDR3aa: CASSYGGTNEKLFF; CDR3nt: TGCGCCAGCAGCTACGGCGGAACTAATGAAAAACTGTTTTTT; v_gene: TRBV5-1; abundance: -; d_gene: -; j_gene: TRBJ1-4
CDR3aa: CAWRRPGQGVAGELFF; CDR3nt: TGTGCCTGGAGAAGACCGGGACAGGGTGTCGCCGGGGAGCTGTTTTTT; v_gene: TRBV30; abundance: -; d_gene: TRBD1; j_gene: TRBJ2-2
CDR3aa: CASSYSRRGTEAFF; CDR3nt: TGTGCCAGCAGTTACTCCCGCCGGGGAACTGAAGCTTTCTTT; v_gene: TRBV6-6; abundance: few; d_gene: -; j_gene: TRBJ1-1
CDR3aa: CASSVEARFSNQPQHF; CDR3nt: TGTGCCAGCAGCGTAGAGGCTAGGTTTAGCAATCAGCCCCAGCATTTT; v_gene: TRBV9; abundance: -; d_gene: -; j_gene: TRBJ1-5
CDR3aa: CASSPNSNGNTIYF; CDR3nt: TGCGCCAGCAGCCCCAACTCGAATGGAAACACCATATATTTT; v_gene: TRBV5-1; abundance: -; d_gene: -; j_gene: TRBJ1-3
CDR3aa: CASGLEDRTSGVRRDTQYF; CDR3nt: TGTGCTAGTGGTTTGGAGGATCGCACTAGCGGGGTGAGAAGAGATACGCAGTATTTT; v_gene: TRBV12-5; abundance: -; d_gene: TRBD2; j_gene: TRBJ2-3
CDR3aa: CASSRNRGANGYTF; CDR3nt: TGTGCCAGCAGTCGCAACAGGGGGGCCAATGGCTACACCTTC; v_gene: TRBV11-2; abundance: once; d_gene: TRBD1; j_gene: TRBJ1-2
CDR3aa: CASSPGQGATNEKLFF; CDR3nt: TGCGCCAGCAGCCCTGGACAGGGAGCAACTAATGAAAAACTGTTTTTT; v_gene: TRBV5-1; abundance: few; d_gene: TRBD1; j_gene: TRBJ1-4
CDR3aa: CASRNRDGDQPQHF; CDR3nt: TGCGCCAGCAGAAACAGGGACGGAGATCAGCCCCAGCATTTT; v_gene: TRBV10-1; abundance: -; d_gene: -; j_gene: TRBJ1-5
CDR3aa: CAISDGRGNQPQHF; CDR3nt: TGTGCCATCAGTGATGGCAGGGGGAATCAGCCCCAGCATTTT; v_gene: TRBV10-3; abundance: -; d_gene: TRBD1; j_gene: TRBJ1-5
CDR3aa: CASSLSAGVTDTQYF; CDR3nt: TGCGCCAGCAGCTTATCAGCGGGAGTAACTGATACGCAGTATTTT; v_gene: TRBV5-1; abundance: -; d_gene: TRBD2; j_gene: TRBJ2-3
CDR3aa: CATEAQRQVGEQYF; CDR3nt: TGTGCCACCGAGGCGCAACGACAGGTTGGTGAGCAGTACTTC; v_gene: TRBV10-3; abundance: -; d_gene: -; j_gene: TRBJ2-7
CDR3aa: CASTLHAGQGTDTQYF; CDR3nt: TGCGCCAGCACCCTCCACGCCGGACAGGGGACGGATACGCAGTATTTT; v_gene: TRBV4-1; abundance: -; d_gene: TRBD1; j_gene: TRBJ2-3
CDR3aa: CASSPRGQGNQPQHF; CDR3nt: TGTGCCAGCAGCCCCCGGGGACAGGGTAATCAGCCCCAGCATTTT; v_gene: TRBV21-1; abundance: -; d_gene: -; j_gene: TRBJ1-5
CDR3aa: CASSEGGRGDTDTQYF; CDR3nt: TGTGCCAGCAGTGAAGGAGGCAGGGGAGACACAGATACGCAGTATTTT; v_gene: TRBV25-1; abundance: -; d_gene: -; j_gene: TRBJ2-3
CDR3aa: CASSLDTYNEQFF; CDR3nt: TGTGCCAGCAGCCTCGACACCTACAATGAGCAGTTCTTC; v_gene: TRBV6-6; abundance: -; d_gene: -; j_gene: TRBJ2-1
CDR3aa: CASSLRQGAIEAFF; CDR3nt: TGTGCCAGCAGCTTAAGACAGGGGGCGATTGAAGCTTTCTTT; v_gene: TRBV7-2; abundance: few; d_gene: TRBD1; j_gene: TRBJ1-1
CDR3aa: CASSLRGGGLLSTF; CDR3nt: TGTGCCAGCAGTCTCCGAGGTGGGGGACTGCTGAGCACCTTC; v_gene: TRBV7-2; abundance: -; d_gene: -; j_gene: TRBJ1-2
CDR3aa: CASSIGGSNQPQHF; CDR3nt: TGTGCCAGTAGTATCGGGGGTAGCAATCAGCCCCAGCATTTT; v_gene: TRBV19; abundance: many; d_gene: -; j_gene: TRBJ1-5
CDR3aa: CASSRANSGEETQYF; CDR3nt: TGCGCCAGCAGTCGGGCTAATAGCGGGGAAGAGACCCAGTACTTC; v_gene: TRBV5-1; abundance: few; d_gene: TRBD2; j_gene: TRBJ2-5
CDR3aa: CASSVNSEEKLFF; CDR3nt: TGTGCCAGCAGCGTGAACTCCGAAGAAAAACTGTTTTTT; v_gene: TRBV9; abundance: -; d_gene: -; j_gene: TRBJ1-4
CDR3aa: CASSLGSGFRETQYF; CDR3nt: TGTGCCAGCAGCTTAGGGTCGGGGTTCCGGGAGACCCAGTACTTC; v_gene: TRBV7-9; abundance: few; d_gene: -; j_gene: TRBJ2-5
CDR3aa: CASSQIDNEQFF; CDR3nt: TGTGCCAGCAGCCAAATAGACAATGAGCAGTTCTTC; v_gene: TRBV11-2; abundance: once; d_gene: -; j_gene: TRBJ2-1
CDR3aa: CASSPPPGQGSGYTF; CDR3nt: TGTGCCAGCAGTCCCCCGCCGGGACAGGGCTCTGGCTACACCTTC; v_gene: TRBV27; abundance: -; d_gene: TRBD1; j_gene: TRBJ1-2
CDR3aa: CASGLGGGGMNTEAFF; CDR3nt: TGTGCTAGTGGTTTGGGGGGGGGAGGTATGAACACTGAAGCTTTCTTT; v_gene: TRBV12-5; abundance: -; d_gene: -; j_gene: TRBJ1-1
CDR3aa: CASEDGMTEQYF; CDR3nt: TGTGCCAGTGAGGACGGGATGACCGAGCAGTACTTC; v_gene: TRBV6-1; abundance: few; d_gene: -; j_gene: TRBJ2-7
CDR3aa: CASRWTGTGGNNEQYF; CDR3nt: TGTGCAAGTCGCTGGACCGGGACAGGGGGTAATAACGAGCAGTACTTC; v_gene: TRBV12-2; abundance: few; d_gene: -; j_gene: TRBJ2-7
CDR3aa: CASTDRWTGELFF; CDR3nt: TGTGCCAGCACCGATCGGTGGACCGGGGAGCTGTTTTTT; v_gene: TRBV2; abundance: -; d_gene: -; j_gene: TRBJ2-2
CDR3aa: CASSYSNGSLFF; CDR3nt: TGTGCCAGCAGTTACTCGAACGGGAGTCTGTTTTTT; v_gene: TRBV6-5; abundance: -; d_gene: -; j_gene: TRBJ1-4
CDR3aa: CASSVGDRGYEQYF; CDR3nt: TGTGCCAGCAGCGTGGGGGACAGGGGTTACGAGCAGTACTTC; v_gene: TRBV9; abundance: -; d_gene: TRBD1; j_gene: TRBJ2-7
CDR3aa: CASSSWEEGYGYTF; CDR3nt: TGTGCCAGCAGTTCCTGGGAGGAGGGCTATGGCTACACCTTC; v_gene: TRBV6-6; abundance: -; d_gene: -; j_gene: TRBJ1-2
CDR3aa: CASSSPDRTSPLHF; CDR3nt: TGCGCCAGCAGCTCCCCAGACAGGACTTCACCCCTCCACTTT; v_gene: TRBV5-1; abundance: -; d_gene: -; j_gene: TRBJ1-6
CDR3aa: CATTAGVDTEAFF; CDR3nt: TGCGCCACCACAGCAGGGGTAGACACTGAAGCTTTCTTT; v_gene: TRBV5-1; abundance: -; d_gene: -; j_gene: TRBJ1-1
CDR3aa: CASSSQGADLYGYTF; CDR3nt: TGTGCCAGTAGTTCCCAGGGGGCGGACCTCTATGGCTACACCTTC; v_gene: TRBV19; abundance: -; d_gene: TRBD1; j_gene: TRBJ1-2
CDR3aa: CAWRAKGGPYEQYF; CDR3nt: TGTGCCTGGAGGGCGAAGGGGGGGCCCTACGAGCAGTACTTC; v_gene: TRBV30; abundance: -; d_gene: -; j_gene: TRBJ2-7
CDR3aa: CAISAPDRGIGDEQFF; CDR3nt: TGTGCCATCAGTGCCCCGGACAGGGGTATCGGCGATGAGCAGTTCTTC; v_gene: TRBV10-3; abundance: -; d_gene: TRBD1; j_gene: TRBJ2-1
CDR3aa: CASSFTASGANVLTF; CDR3nt: TGCGCCAGCAGCTTTACAGCCTCTGGGGCCAACGTCCTGACTTTC; v_gene: TRBV5-1; abundance: once; d_gene: -; j_gene: TRBJ2-6
CDR3aa: CAWSVTIRTEAFF; CDR3nt: TGTGCCTGGAGTGTAACGATCCGGACTGAAGCTTTCTTT; v_gene: TRBV30; abundance: -; d_gene: -; j_gene: TRBJ1-1
CDR3aa: CASSLVATAPSEQYF; CDR3nt: TGTGCCAGCAGCTTAGTTGCGACTGCACCGTCAGAGCAGTACTTC; v_gene: TRBV7-6; abundance: -; d_gene: -; j_gene: TRBJ2-7
CDR3aa: CASSYNLAREGRGYTF; CDR3nt: TGTGCCAGCAGTTACAACCTGGCGAGGGAAGGCCGGGGCTACACCTTC; v_gene: TRBV6-5; abundance: few; d_gene: -; j_gene: TRBJ1-2
CDR3aa: CASSLLREDEQYF; CDR3nt: TGTGCCAGCAGCTTGCTCAGGGAAGACGAGCAGTACTTC; v_gene: TRBV5-6; abundance: medium-sized; d_gene: -; j_gene: TRBJ2-7
CDR3aa: CASSLVGQGYNSPLHF; CDR3nt: TGTGCCAGCAGCTTAGTCGGACAGGGGTATAATTCACCCCTCCACTTT; v_gene: TRBV7-2; abundance: few; d_gene: TRBD1; j_gene: TRBJ1-6
CDR3aa: CASSVAGQGFLNTEAFF; CDR3nt: TGTGCCAGCAGCGTAGCGGGACAGGGATTTTTGAACACTGAAGCTTTCTTT; v_gene: TRBV9; abundance: -; d_gene: TRBD1; j_gene: TRBJ1-1
CDR3aa: CASSAGTNTEAFF; CDR3nt: TGCGCCAGCAGTGCTGGGACAAACACTGAAGCTTTCTTT; v_gene: TRBV5-1; abundance: -; d_gene: -; j_gene: TRBJ1-1
CDR3aa: CASSSGTGNTGELFF; CDR3nt: TGTGCCAGCAGCTCGGGGACAGGGAACACCGGGGAGCTGTTTTTT; v_gene: TRBV9; abundance: -; d_gene: TRBD1; j_gene: TRBJ2-2